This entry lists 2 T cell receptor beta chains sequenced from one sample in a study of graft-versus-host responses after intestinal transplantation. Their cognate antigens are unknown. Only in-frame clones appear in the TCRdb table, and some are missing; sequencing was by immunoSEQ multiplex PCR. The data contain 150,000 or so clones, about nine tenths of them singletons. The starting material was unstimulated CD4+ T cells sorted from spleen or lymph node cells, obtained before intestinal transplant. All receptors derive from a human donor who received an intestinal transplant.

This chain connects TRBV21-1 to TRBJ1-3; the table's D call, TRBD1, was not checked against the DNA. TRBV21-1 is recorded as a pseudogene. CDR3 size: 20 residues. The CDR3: CASSTLRARVGRSSGNTIYF. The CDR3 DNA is TGTGCCAGCAGCACCCTAAGAGCCAGGGTTGGCCGCTCCTCTGGAAACACCATATATTTT.

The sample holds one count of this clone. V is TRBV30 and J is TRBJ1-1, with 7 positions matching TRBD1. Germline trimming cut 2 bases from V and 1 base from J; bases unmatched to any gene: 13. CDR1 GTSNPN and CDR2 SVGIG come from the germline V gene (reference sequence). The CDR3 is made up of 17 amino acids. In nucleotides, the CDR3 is TGTGCCTGGAGTCCACCAATTCCCGGGACAGCGAACACTGAAGCTTTCTTT. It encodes CAWSPPIPGTANTEAFF.